The clone carrying this T cell receptor (beta chain) was detected a few times. This specimen belongs to a study of blood T cells in healthy people across ages. With a J-beta primer mix and a sample-barcoded 5' primer, a second PCR ran roughly 7 to 11 cycles. One entry per CDR3 protein results from TCRdb running MiXCR on the 5' RACE reads. The table records 500,000 to 650,000 distinct CDR3 sequences, approximately 26% of them present only once. This sample also belongs to another study, concerning T cells of mothers and their children.

Sample: blood. The receptor was isolated from a boy younger than 10 in good health.

In DNA, the CDR3 is TGCAGCGTTGAAACGGGGCCCTACAATGAGCAGTTCTTC. Translated, it gives CSVETGPYNEQFF. The rearrangement links TRBV29-1 to TRBJ2-1; D possibly matches TRBD1 or TRBD2 (5 bases each). CDR3 length: 13 amino acids. Trimming cost V 2 bases and J 2 bases, with 7 bases left between them. Per germline, CDR1 SQVTM and CDR2 ANQGSEA.